Below, one TCR beta chain is given with its context. This specimen belongs to a study of human T cells and chemical hapten exposure. A single record per CDR3 protein comes from TCRdb applying MiXCR to the RACE reads. The sample holds roughly 160,000 distinct CDR3 sequences, 13% to 15% seen once. The ends were cut back, 5 bases at V and 8 bases at J, with 7 bases in the middle. Germline lookup yields CDR1 SQVTM and CDR2 ANQGSEA. This CDR3 spans 11 amino acids. Described time point: patch test 1, 2 weeks after DPC sensitization. Treatment meaning: therapeutic diphenylcyclopropenone sensitization with weekly scalp DPC.

Here the sequenced sample was whole blood, taken in connection with sensitization to the hapten diphenylcyclopropenone (DPC). The V gene is TRBV29-1, the J gene TRBJ2-6; D not certain. The origin of this receptor is a woman younger than 45 with alopecia areata. Some clones in this sample may be carry-over from other donors' samples. The CDR3 region has the DNA TGCAGCGTTCTTACGTCCAACGTCCTGACTTTC. Its protein is CSVLTSNVLTF.